This T cell receptor (beta chain) was captured by sequencing in a study of cytomegalovirus exposure and HLA in healthy donors. Regarding the study as a whole: Researchers reported that a few CMV-associated chains were confirmed in vitro as CMV antigen-specific. A later examination showed that TCR association rates differed by HLA locus, with DRB1 most and HLA-C fewest. Other equally common chains were less clonally expanded than HLA-associated TCR beta chains, a later analysis showed.

Of note for this clone: What it binds is not known.

The PCR made use of 60 Vbeta and 13 Jbeta primers. The method was immunoSEQ multiplex PCR; TCRdb's version includes in-frame clones alone and lacks a portion of them. The sample lists some 150,000 clones, 75% to 85% occurring once. The source of this sequence is a woman aged 40 to 50 in good health and CMV-seronegative. The source material was PBMCs.

CDR3 sequence reads: CASSIGGGDEQFF. The CDR3 coding sequence is TGTGCCAGTAGTATAGGGGGGGGCGATGAGCAGTTCTTC. J is TRBJ2-1 and V is TRBV19; D is possibly TRBD2 (7 bases). CDR3 length equals 13 residues. Between the trimmed V and J ends, which lost 1 base and 8 bases, there was a span of 9 bases. Germline CDR1 is LNHDA and CDR2 is SQIVND (reference sequence).